The 21 T cell receptor beta chains presented below share a single source sample, sequenced in a study of T cells after somatic rescue of genetic block. Generated by immunoSEQ multiplex PCR, the TCRdb table keeps only in-frame clones and is missing some. The sample includes more than 13,000 clones, about three quarters seen only once; the top ten take 27%. Input material: peripheral blood mononuclear cells (PBMCs). Every receptor here comes from a man between 18 and 29 years old.

This chain joins TRBV10-3 and TRBJ2-1; TRBD1 agrees at 11 bases. CDR3 length: 14 residues. V dropped 7 bases and J dropped 2; count of bases not matched to a gene: 1. The germline V gene encodes CDR1 ENHRY and CDR2 SYGVKD. The CDR3: CAIKGQGAYNEQFF. The CDR3 DNA reads TGTGCCATCAAGGGACAGGGGGCCTACAATGAGCAGTTCTTC.

The V and J genes are TRBV10-3 and TRBJ1-4; 7 bases map to TRBD1. There are 17 residues in the CDR3. Germline V CDR1 and CDR2: ENHRY, SYGVKD. Trimming took 1 base from V and 0 from J; bases not matched to a gene: 5. The CDR3 protein is CAISEFPGQATNEKLFF. CDR3 nucleotide sequence: TGTGCCATCAGTGAGTTCCCAGGACAGGCAACTAATGAAAAACTGTTTTTT.

This rearrangement joins TRBV27 to TRBJ2-1; weak D call: TRBD1 (5 bases). CDR1 is MNHEY and CDR2 is SMNVEV in the germline V gene (reference sequence). V shed 5 bases and J shed 5 bases, with 16 bases lying between them. This CDR3 region has 15 residues. Here the CDR3 DNA reads TGTGCCAGCAGTCCCCGACAGATTACTGACAATGAGCAGTTCTTC. It codes for CASSPRQITDNEQFF.

The CDR3 loop reads CASSFGTGARGGELFF. DNA for the CDR3: TGTGCCAGCAGTTTTGGGACAGGGGCGAGAGGCGGGGAGCTGTTTTTT. The V and J genes are TRBV28 and TRBJ2-2; 10 bases are a match to TRBD1. Germline values: CDR1 MDHEN, CDR2 SYDVKM. CDR3 size: 16 residues. J gave up 7 bases and V 3 bases, and 8 bases lay outside the gene matches. Filled out from reference TRBV28 and TRBJ2-2, the complete variable domain reads DVKVTQSSRYLVKRTGEKVFLECVQDMDHENMFWYRQDPGLGLRLIYFSYDVKMKEKGDIPEGYSVSREKKERFSLILESASTNQTSMYLCASSFGTGARGGELFFGEGSRLTVL.

This CDR3 reads CASSLATGLREKLFF. The CDR3 DNA reads as TGCGCCAGCAGCTTGGCCACAGGGTTGAGGGAAAAACTGTTTTTT. This chain joins TRBV5-1 and TRBJ1-4; possible D gene TRBD1, 6 bases. The V gene lost 0 bases and the J gene lost 8 bases, with 14 bases spanning the gap. CDR1 is SGHRS and CDR2 is YFSETQ in the germline V gene. The CDR3 has 15 amino acids.

The J gene is TRBJ1-5, the V gene TRBV28; D may be TRBD1 (5 bases). The length of the CDR3 is 15 residues. Trimming shortened V by 4 bases and J by 5 bases, and 15 bases separated the two germline ends. Looked up from germline, CDR1 is MDHEN and CDR2 is SYDVKM. The CDR3 region has the DNA TGTGCCAGCAGTTGGGGCCCCAGAAGCTATCAGCCCCAGCATTTT. This sequence encodes CASSWGPRSYQPQHF.

The chain has TRBV6-6 and TRBJ1-6; D unresolved. Germline CDR1 is MNHNY and CDR2 is SVGAGI (reference sequence). CDR3 size: 14 residues. Trimming cost V 3 bases and J 7 bases, with 10 bases left between them. This chain's CDR3 is CASSYTDPNSPLHF. The CDR3 DNA sequence: TGTGCCAGCAGTTATACAGACCCAAATTCACCCCTCCACTTT.

The chain is built from TRBV28 and TRBJ2-5; the match to TRBD2 covers 13 bases. The CDR3 runs 16 residues. Trimming cost V 8 bases and J 1 base; bases outside gene matches: 7. CDR1 and CDR2 (germline): MDHEN, SYDVKM. In DNA, the CDR3 is TGTGCCAGCGCCCTGGGACTAGCGGGGCCCCAAGAGACCCAGTACTTC. This gives the protein CASALGLAGPQETQYF.

The chain couples TRBV6-6 to TRBJ2-3; the match to TRBD1 covers 9 bases. This CDR3 contains 15 residues. CDR1 and CDR2 (germline): MNHNY, SVGAGI (reference sequence). J gave up 2 bases and V 6 bases, and 6 bases lay outside the gene matches. The CDR3 protein is CASSQGQGTTDTQYF. The CDR3 nucleotides read TGTGCCAGCAGCCAAGGACAGGGGACCACAGATACGCAGTATTTT.

By its share, this clone is medium-sized. V usage is TRBV13 and J usage is TRBJ2-7; the D gene is possibly TRBD1 (6 bases). V gave up 4 bases and J gave up 6 bases, with 16 bases separating them. This CDR3 has 14 amino acids. CDR1 and CDR2 from the germline V gene are PRHDT and FYEKMQ (reference sequence). The CDR3, as DNA: TGTGCCAGCAGCTCTTTCGATCGGACAGTCGAGCAGTACTTC. It encodes CASSSFDRTVEQYF.

J is TRBJ2-1 and V is TRBV10-3; TRBD1 aligns across 8 bases. CDR1 ENHRY and CDR2 SYGVKD come from the germline V gene. This CDR3 spans 13 amino acids. Trimming cost V 6 bases and J 7 bases; bases outside gene matches: 5. CDR3 residues: CAIRAGGENEQFF. In DNA form, the CDR3 reads TGTGCCATCAGGGCAGGGGGCGAAAATGAGCAGTTCTTC.

By proportion, this clone is medium-sized. V gene TRBV19 combines with J gene TRBJ1-1, with 7 bases that match TRBD1. Germline V gene sequence: CDR1 LNHDA, CDR2 SQIVND (reference sequence). The CDR3 loop spans 15 amino acids. V gave up 5 bases and J gave up 2 bases; unmatched junction bases: 8. The CDR3 loop reads CASSPIRDSNTEAFF. CDR3 sequence (DNA): TGTGCCAGTAGTCCTATTCGGGACAGCAACACTGAAGCTTTCTTT.

This clone has a handful of counts. V usage is TRBV11-2 and J usage is TRBJ2-5, with 11 bases that match TRBD2. The trim removed 4 bases at V and 4 bases at J, leaving 5 bases unmatched. The CDR3 covers 15 residues. Germline V gene data show CDR1 as SGHAT and CDR2 as FQNNGV. CDR3 nucleotides: TGTGCCAGCAGCTCTGTAGCGGGGGGGCGAGAGACCCAGTACTTC. This gives the protein CASSSVAGGRETQYF.

The chain uses TRBV30 and TRBJ2-3, with a tentative D call TRBD2 (5 bases). The CDR3 length is 15 residues. Per the germline V gene, CDR1 is GTSNPN and CDR2 is SVGIG (reference sequence). V lost 0 bases to trimming and J lost 4 bases, with 14 bases between them. The CDR3 sequence is CAWSVRGLAADTQYF. Written as DNA, the CDR3 is TGTGCCTGGAGTGTACGGGGTCTAGCAGCAGATACGCAGTATTTT.

J is TRBJ2-7 and V is TRBV11-1, with 9 bases identical to TRBD1. This CDR3 is 15 amino acids long. Germline V gives CDR1 SGHAT, CDR2 FQDESV (reference sequence). The V and J ends lost 4 bases and 1 base, in that order; junction bases with no gene match: 5. CDR3 loop: CASSSPGQGSYEQYF. CDR3 in DNA: TGTGCCAGCAGCTCGCCGGGACAGGGATCCTACGAGCAGTACTTC.

The rearrangement joins TRBV2 to TRBJ2-6; tentatively, D is TRBD1 or TRBD2 (5 bases each). V was shortened by 9 bases and J by 2 bases, with 8 bases between the two germline ends. The CDR3 has 13 amino acids. Looked up from germline, CDR1 is SNHLY and CDR2 is FYNNEI. The CDR3 DNA reads as TGTGCCAGGGGACCCCCTGGGGCCAACGTCCTGACTTTC. Protein product: CARGPPGANVLTF.

CDR3 DNA: TGTGCCAGCAGTAGACAGGCCATGAACACTGAAGCTTTCTTT. It encodes CASSRQAMNTEAFF. The rearrangement joins TRBV6-6 to TRBJ1-1, with D perhaps TRBD1 (6 bases). V lost 5 bases and J 0 bases, leaving 10 bases between the germline ends. The germline CDR1 and CDR2 sequences are MNHNY and SVGAGI (reference sequence). The length of the CDR3 is 14 residues.

In this sample, this clone is medium-sized (0.01 to 0.1%). The chain uses TRBV4-2 and TRBJ2-7; weak D call: TRBD2 (5 bases). Trimming removed 4 bases from V and 1 base from J, with 8 bases in between. Looked up from germline, CDR1 is LGHNA and CDR2 is YNFKEQ. The CDR3 covers 13 residues. The chain's CDR3 is CASSLRTSYEQYF. The CDR3 DNA sequence: TGTGCCAGCAGCCTCAGGACTTCCTACGAGCAGTACTTC.

This clone is labeled medium-sized. The J gene is TRBJ1-4, the V gene TRBV19; perhaps TRBD1 as D (5 bases). Trimming stripped 2 bases from V and 5 bases from J, with 9 bases between. The CDR3 extends over 14 amino acids. Germline V lookup: CDR1 LNHDA, CDR2 SQIVND (reference sequence). The CDR3 nucleotides read TGTGCCAGTAGTATAAGACAGTTCAATGAAAAACTGTTTTTT. It yields the protein CASSIRQFNEKLFF.

This sequence joins TRBV28 and TRBJ2-5, with 7 bases lining up with TRBD1. This CDR3 has 13 residues. V lost 6 bases to trimming and J lost 4 bases; unmatched junction nucleotides: 5. Germline V CDR1 and CDR2: MDHEN, SYDVKM. Written as DNA, the CDR3 is TGTGCCAGCAGCCCCGGACAGGTAGAGACCCAGTACTTC. Translating it yields CASSPGQVETQYF.

The chain carries TRBV10-3 and TRBJ2-2; D is ambiguous. The ends were cut back, 3 bases at V and 2 bases at J, with 7 bases in the middle. The CDR3 is 14 amino acids. CDR1 is ENHRY and CDR2 is SYGVKD in the germline V gene. The CDR3 spells CAISEGPNTGELFF. The CDR3 DNA is TGTGCCATCAGTGAAGGACCCAACACCGGGGAGCTGTTTTTT.